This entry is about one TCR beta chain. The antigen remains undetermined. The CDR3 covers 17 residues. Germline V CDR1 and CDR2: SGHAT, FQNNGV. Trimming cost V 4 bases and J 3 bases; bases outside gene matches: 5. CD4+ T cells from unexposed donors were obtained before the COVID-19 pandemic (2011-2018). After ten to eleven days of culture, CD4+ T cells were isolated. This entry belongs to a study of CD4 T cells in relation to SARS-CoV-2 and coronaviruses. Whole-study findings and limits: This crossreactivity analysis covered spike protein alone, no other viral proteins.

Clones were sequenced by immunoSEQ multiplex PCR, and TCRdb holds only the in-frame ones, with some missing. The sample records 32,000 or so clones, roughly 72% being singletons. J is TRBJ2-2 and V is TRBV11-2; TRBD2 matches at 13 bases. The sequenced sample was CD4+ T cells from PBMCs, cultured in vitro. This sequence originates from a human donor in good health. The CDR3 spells CASSYTSGGADTGELFF. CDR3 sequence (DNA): TGTGCCAGCAGCTATACTAGCGGGGGGGCCGACACCGGGGAGCTGTTTTTT.